This is a list of T cell receptor beta chains from one sample in a study of OX40 agonist ivuxolimab in advanced cancers. Sequenced by immunoSEQ multiplex PCR; TCRdb stores in-frame clones only, minus some. Altogether about 24,000 clones are present, about four fifths being singletons, with the ten largest covering roughly 16%. The specimen was CD4+ or CD8+ T cells sorted from blood, collected in a trial of the OX40 agonist ivuxolimab. These TCRs come from an adult with an advanced solid tumor such as melanoma, head and neck, liver or kidney cancer. Each CDR3 is given without its conserved first and last residue.

V	J	CDR3
TRBV7-9	TRBJ2-7	ASSTSYEQY
TRBV4-1	TRBJ2-1	ASSQGPQRGSYNEQF
TRBV6-4	TRBJ2-7	ASSDPGTDAYEQY
TRBV7-2	TRBJ2-3	ASSLVGTSGRAQY
TRBV6-4	TRBJ2-1	ASRGANEQF
TRBV9	TRBJ2-7	ASSVSGTSSYEQY
TRBV11-2	TRBJ1-5	ASSLGVYQPQH
TRBV5-4	TRBJ2-6	ASSPEGGAGDVSGANVLT
TRBV6-1	TRBJ2-7	ASTFGGKSSYEQY
TRBV11-2	TRBJ2-7	ASSLDPGFYEQY
TRBV30	TRBJ2-7	AFEQGDEQY
TRBV7-7	TRBJ2-5	ASSPTPRLAGGPMEETQY
TRBV10-2	TRBJ2-7	ASAGTNSYEQY
TRBV7-3	TRBJ1-1	ASSLTPNTEAF
TRBV5-4	TRBJ2-7	ASSLGHGVEQY
TRBV19	TRBJ1-5	ASSIEPGHSNQPQH
TRBV12-5	TRBJ2-1	ASGLVNRELRDEQF
TRBV5-1	TRBJ2-5	ASSFIAGEETQY
TRBV7-2	TRBJ1-1	ASRKRLGVTEAF
TRBV4-3	TRBJ2-7	ASSQGDRAPEEQY
TRBV5-8	TRBJ2-2	ASSYFQGLTGELF
TRBV4-2	TRBJ2-1	ASSQESTPAYNEQF
TRBV9	TRBJ2-1	ASSDGTGPYNEQF
TRBV19	TRBJ2-3	ASSIIGSDTQY
TRBV7-9	TRBJ2-2	ASSLRGGLTGELF
TRBV5-6	TRBJ2-2	ASSLVFAQGPNTGELF
TRBV6-6	TRBJ2-5	ASRDSQETQY
TRBV7-9	TRBJ1-2	ASSKTAAGGHGYT
TRBV30	TRBJ1-4	ALIGGFGYEKLF
TRBV29-1	TRBJ2-7	SVLDQGGLAEQY
TRBV2	TRBJ2-1	ASRGLAGGPLSNEQF
TRBV29-1	TRBJ2-7	SGTREGYEQY
TRBV7-2	TRBJ1-5	ASSLAGVRGAQPQH
TRBV4-3	TRBJ1-1	ASSQGAVSNTEAF
TRBV30	TRBJ2-5	AWSVGILQETQY
TRBV6-5	TRBJ2-7	ASTGTATYEQY
TRBV30	TRBJ2-2	AWSVRDRATGELF
TRBV10-3	TRBJ1-5	AISGTGGGQPQH
TRBV7-8	TRBJ2-1	ASSYRIGNEQF
TRBV9	TRBJ2-3	ASSVLAASTDTQY
TRBV15	TRBJ2-7	ATSRGARTSGSYEQY
TRBV14	TRBJ1-5	ASLTQGTGGFVSNQPQH